This T cell receptor beta chain was obtained from a study of T-cell memory formation after mild COVID-19. Germline CDR1 and CDR2: LNHDA and SQIVND (reference sequence). The CDR3 length is 16 residues. V lost 3 bases and J 4 bases, leaving 18 bases between the germline ends. TCRdb processed the 5' RACE reads anew with MiXCR; each CDR3 protein has one entry. The table lists roughly 620,000 distinct CDR3 sequences, roughly 17% of them singletons, with 9.5% to 15% in the top ten. The specimen was PBMCs or a T cell subset sorted from them (not recorded which). The sequence derives from an adult woman who had mild COVID-19 (a few samples of this study predate the infection). Cell type and time point are not known. This rearrangement joins TRBV19 to TRBJ1-2; no reliable D call. In DNA form, the CDR3 reads TGTGCCAGTAGTATCTCGTCGGCAACCACTGCCTATGGCTACACCTTC. Its translation: CASSISSATTAYGYTF.